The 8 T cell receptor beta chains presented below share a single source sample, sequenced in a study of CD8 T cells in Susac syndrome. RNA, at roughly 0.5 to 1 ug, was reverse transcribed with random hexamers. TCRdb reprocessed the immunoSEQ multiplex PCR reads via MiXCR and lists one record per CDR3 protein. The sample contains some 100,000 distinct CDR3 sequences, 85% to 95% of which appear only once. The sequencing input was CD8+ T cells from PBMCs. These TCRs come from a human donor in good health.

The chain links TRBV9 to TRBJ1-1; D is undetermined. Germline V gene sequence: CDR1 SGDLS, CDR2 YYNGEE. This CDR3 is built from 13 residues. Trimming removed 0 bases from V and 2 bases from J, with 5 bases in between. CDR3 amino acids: CASSVDHNTEAFF. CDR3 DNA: TGTGCCAGCAGCGTAGATCATAACACTGAAGCTTTCTTT.

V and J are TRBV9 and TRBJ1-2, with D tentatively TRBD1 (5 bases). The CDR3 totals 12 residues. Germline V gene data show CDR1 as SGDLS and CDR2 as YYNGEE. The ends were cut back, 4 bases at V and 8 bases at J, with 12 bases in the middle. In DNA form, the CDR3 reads TGTGCCAGCAGCAGGGGCGCGAGGGGCTACACCTTC. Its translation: CASSRGARGYTF.

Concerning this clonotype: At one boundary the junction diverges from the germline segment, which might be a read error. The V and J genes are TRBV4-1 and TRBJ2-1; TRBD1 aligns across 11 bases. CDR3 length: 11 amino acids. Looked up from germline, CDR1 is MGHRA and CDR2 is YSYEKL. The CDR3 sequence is CASSRDRGILF. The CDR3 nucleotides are TGCGCCAGCAGCCGGGACAGGGGGATCCTTTTC.

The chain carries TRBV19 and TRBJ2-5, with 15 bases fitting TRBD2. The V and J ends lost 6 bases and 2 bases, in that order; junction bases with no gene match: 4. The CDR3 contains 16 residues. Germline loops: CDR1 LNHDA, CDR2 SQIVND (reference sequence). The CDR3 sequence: CASSPGLAGGQETQYF. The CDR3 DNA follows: TGTGCCAGTAGCCCGGGACTAGCGGGGGGTCAAGAGACCCAGTACTTC.

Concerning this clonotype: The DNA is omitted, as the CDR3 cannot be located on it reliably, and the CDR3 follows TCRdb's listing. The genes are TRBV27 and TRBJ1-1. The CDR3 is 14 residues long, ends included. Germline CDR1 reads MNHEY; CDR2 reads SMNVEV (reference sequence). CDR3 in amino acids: CASSSSTRNTEAFF.

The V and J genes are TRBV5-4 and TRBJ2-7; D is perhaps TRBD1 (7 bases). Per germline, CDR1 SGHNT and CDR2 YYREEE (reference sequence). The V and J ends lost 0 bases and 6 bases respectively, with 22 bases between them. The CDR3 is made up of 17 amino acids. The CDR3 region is CASSLGAQGGAAREQYF. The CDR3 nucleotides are TGTGCCAGCAGCTTGGGGGCCCAGGGGGGAGCGGCTCGCGAGCAGTACTTC.

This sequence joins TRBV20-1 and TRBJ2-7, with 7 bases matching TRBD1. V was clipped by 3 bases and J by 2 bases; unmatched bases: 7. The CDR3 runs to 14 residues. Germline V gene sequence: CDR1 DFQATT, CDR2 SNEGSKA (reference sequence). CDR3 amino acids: CSASEGTAAYEQYF. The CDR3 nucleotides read TGCAGTGCTAGCGAAGGGACAGCCGCCTACGAGCAGTACTTC.

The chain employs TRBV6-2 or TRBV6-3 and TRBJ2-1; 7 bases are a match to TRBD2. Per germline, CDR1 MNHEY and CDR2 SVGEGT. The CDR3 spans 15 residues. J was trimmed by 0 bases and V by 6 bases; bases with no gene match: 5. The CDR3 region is CASSSSGRSYNEQFF. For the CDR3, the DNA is TGTGCCAGCAGCTCTAGCGGCCGCTCCTACAATGAGCAGTTCTTC.